This T cell receptor beta chain was observed in a study of control samples from healthy donors and cancer patients. Profiled with immunoSEQ multiplex PCR; TCRdb holds only in-frame clones, not every one. The table shows around 90,000 clones, with around 85% occurring only once. Germline CDR1 reads LNHDA; CDR2 reads SQIVND (reference sequence). The CDR3 extends over 13 amino acids. V lost 1 base, J lost 11 bases, and 11 bases lay in between. This sequence was found in a woman in her 40s in good health. The V gene is TRBV19, the J gene TRBJ1-4, with a weak D call TRBD1 (5 bases). The source material was blood. DNA of the CDR3: TGTGCCAGTAGTATAGTTCTACGGGGGAAACTGTTTTTT. The encoded protein is CASSIVLRGKLFF.